The clone carrying this TCR beta chain was seen a few times. Its ends do not fully match the called genes, so a read error is possible. These data belong to a study of read filtering for tumor transcriptome and immune sequencing. Study in general: Mean patient age was roughly 61 years, range about 47 to 85; around 16 male, around 15 female. IR-seq gave about 3.5 to 10.27 million TCR reads per sample; RNA-seq gave roughly 80 to 1273. Under 10 patients were R-ISS I, some 15 were R-ISS II, 6 or 7 were R-ISS III.

The length of the CDR3 is 12 residues. CDR1 is DFQATT and CDR2 is SNEGSKA in the germline V gene (reference sequence). Molecular barcoded adaptors covering alpha/delta and beta/gamma chains were used on approximately 400 ng RNA. TCRdb reanalysed the reads using MiXCR and keeps one entry per CDR3 protein. The sample carries 50,000 to 65,000 distinct CDR3 sequences, about a fifth recorded once. What was sequenced was a population of CD138-negative cells sorted from bone marrow. This TCR derives from a donor at least 40 years old with multiple myeloma. The chain recombines TRBV20-1 with TRBJ2-5, with 9 positions matching TRBD2. The CDR3 sequence is CRASGDAETQYF. For the CDR3, the DNA is TGCAGGGCTAGCGGGGATGCGGAGACCCAGTACTTC.